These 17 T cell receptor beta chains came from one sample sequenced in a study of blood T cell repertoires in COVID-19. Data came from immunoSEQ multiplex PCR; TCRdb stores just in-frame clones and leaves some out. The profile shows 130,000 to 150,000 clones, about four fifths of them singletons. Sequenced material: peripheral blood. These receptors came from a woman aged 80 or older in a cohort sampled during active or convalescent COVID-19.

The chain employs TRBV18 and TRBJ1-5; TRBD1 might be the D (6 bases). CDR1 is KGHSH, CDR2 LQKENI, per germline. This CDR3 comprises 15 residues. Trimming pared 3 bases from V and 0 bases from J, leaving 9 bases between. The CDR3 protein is CASSPDRHSNQPQHF. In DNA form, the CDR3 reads TGTGCCAGCTCACCGGACAGACATAGCAATCAGCCCCAGCATTTT.

CDR3 DNA sequence: TGTGCCAGCAGTTTATTTCTTGGGGACAGGGGGCTCACTGAAGCTTTCTTT. Translated: CASSLFLGDRGLTEAFF. The chain couples TRBV27 to TRBJ1-1; TRBD1 agrees at 12 bases. In germline, CDR1 is MNHEY, CDR2 SMNVEV (reference sequence). V shed 1 base, J shed 4 bases, and the junction held 7 bases outside the gene matches. The CDR3 runs 17 residues.

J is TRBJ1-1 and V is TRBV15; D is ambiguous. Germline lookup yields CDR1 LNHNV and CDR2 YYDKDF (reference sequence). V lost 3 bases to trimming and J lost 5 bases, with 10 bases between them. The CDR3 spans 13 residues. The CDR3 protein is CATSRYSATEAFF. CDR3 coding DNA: TGTGCCACCAGCAGGTATAGCGCTACTGAAGCTTTCTTT.

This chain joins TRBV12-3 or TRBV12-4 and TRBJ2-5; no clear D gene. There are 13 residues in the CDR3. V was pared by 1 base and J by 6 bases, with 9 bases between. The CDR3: CASSLGAPQTQYF. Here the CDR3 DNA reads TGTGCCAGCAGTTTAGGGGCTCCGCAGACCCAGTACTTC.

The CDR3 region is CASSLDTSGVRGETQYF. Written as DNA, the CDR3 is TGTGCCAGCAGCTTAGATACTAGCGGGGTAAGGGGAGAGACCCAGTACTTC. The chain links TRBV11-2 to TRBJ2-5, with 10 bases matching TRBD2. Germline-derived CDR1 and CDR2 are SGHAT and FQNNGV. This CDR3 is built from 17 residues. The junction had 8 bases not matched to a gene; V was cut back by 0 bases and J by 4 bases. Complete variable domain (other parts from reference TRBV11-2 and TRBJ2-5): EAGVAQSPRYKIIEKRQSVAFWCNPISGHATLYWYQQILGQGPKLLIQFQNNGVVDDSQLPKDRFSAERLKGVDSTLKIQPAKLEDSAVYLCASSLDTSGVRGETQYFGPGTRLLVL.

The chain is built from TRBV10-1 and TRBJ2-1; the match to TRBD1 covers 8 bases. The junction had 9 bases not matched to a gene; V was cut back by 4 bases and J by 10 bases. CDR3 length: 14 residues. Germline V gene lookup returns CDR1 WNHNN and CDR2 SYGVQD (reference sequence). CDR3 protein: CASSGIQGAREQFF. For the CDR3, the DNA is TGCGCCAGCAGTGGGATTCAGGGGGCTAGGGAGCAGTTCTTC.

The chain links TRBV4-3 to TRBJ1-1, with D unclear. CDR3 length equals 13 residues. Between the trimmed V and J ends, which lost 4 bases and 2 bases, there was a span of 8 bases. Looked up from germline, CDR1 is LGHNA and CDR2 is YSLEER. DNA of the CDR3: TGCGCCAGCAGCCCCCGGGATAACACTGAAGCTTTCTTT. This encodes CASSPRDNTEAFF.

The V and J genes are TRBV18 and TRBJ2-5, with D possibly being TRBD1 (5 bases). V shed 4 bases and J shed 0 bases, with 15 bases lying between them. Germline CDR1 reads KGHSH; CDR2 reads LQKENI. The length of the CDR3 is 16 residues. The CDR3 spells CASSLLGQSYQETQYF. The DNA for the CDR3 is TGTGCCAGCTCACTTCTTGGACAATCGTACCAAGAGACCCAGTACTTC.

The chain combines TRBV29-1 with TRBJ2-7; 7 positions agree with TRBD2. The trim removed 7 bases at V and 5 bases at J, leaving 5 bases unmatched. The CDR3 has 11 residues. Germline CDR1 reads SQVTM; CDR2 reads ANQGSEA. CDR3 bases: TGCAGCGCAGGGAGCGGGGACGAGCAGTACTTC. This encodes CSAGSGDEQYF.

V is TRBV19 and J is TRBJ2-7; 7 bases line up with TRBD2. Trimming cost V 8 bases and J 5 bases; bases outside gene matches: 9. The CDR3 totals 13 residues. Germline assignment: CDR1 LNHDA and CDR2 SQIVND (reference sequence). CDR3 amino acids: CASGRARANEQYF. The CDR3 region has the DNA TGTGCCAGTGGGAGGGCTCGCGCTAACGAGCAGTACTTC.

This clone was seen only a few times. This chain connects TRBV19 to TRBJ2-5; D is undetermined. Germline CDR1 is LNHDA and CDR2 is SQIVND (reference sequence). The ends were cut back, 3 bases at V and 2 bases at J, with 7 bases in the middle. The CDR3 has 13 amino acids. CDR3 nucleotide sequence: TGTGCCAGTAGTATCAACAGACAAGAGACCCAGTACTTC. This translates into CASSINRQETQYF.

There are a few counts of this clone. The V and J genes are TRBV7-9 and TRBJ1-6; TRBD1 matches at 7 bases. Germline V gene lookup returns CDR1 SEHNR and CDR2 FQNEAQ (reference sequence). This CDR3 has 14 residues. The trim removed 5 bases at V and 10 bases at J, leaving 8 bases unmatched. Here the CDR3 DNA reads TGTGCCAGCAGCGCCCGGACAGGTAGCTCACCCCTCCACTTT. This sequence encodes CASSARTGSSPLHF.

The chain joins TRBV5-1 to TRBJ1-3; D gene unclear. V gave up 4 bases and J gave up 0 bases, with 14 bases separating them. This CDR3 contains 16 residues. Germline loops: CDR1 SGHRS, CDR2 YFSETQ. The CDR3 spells CASSLDLFVSGNTIYF. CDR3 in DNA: TGCGCCAGCAGCCTAGATCTGTTTGTCTCTGGAAACACCATATATTTT.

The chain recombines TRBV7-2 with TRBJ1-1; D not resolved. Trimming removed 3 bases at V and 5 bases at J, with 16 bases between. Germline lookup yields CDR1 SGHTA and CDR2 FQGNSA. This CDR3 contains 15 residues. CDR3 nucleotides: TGTGCCAGCAGCTTTTGGGGATCTACGGGGACTGAAGCTTTCTTT. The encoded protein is CASSFWGSTGTEAFF.

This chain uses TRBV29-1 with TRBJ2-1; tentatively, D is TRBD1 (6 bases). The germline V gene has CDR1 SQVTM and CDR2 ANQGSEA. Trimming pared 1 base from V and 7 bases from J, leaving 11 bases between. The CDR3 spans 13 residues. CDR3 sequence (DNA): TGCAGCGTTGAAGGGACAGTCAGAAATGAGCAGTTCTTC. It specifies CSVEGTVRNEQFF.

The CDR3 here is CASSPAPTGGSNEKLFF. In DNA, the CDR3 is TGCGCCAGCAGCCCCGCGCCGACAGGGGGTTCCAATGAAAAACTGTTTTTT. The gene calls are TRBV4-1 and TRBJ1-4; TRBD1 matches 9 bases. V lost 4 bases, J lost 5 bases, and 11 bases stayed unmatched. The CDR3 loop spans 17 amino acids. Germline V gene data show CDR1 as MGHRA and CDR2 as YSYEKL.

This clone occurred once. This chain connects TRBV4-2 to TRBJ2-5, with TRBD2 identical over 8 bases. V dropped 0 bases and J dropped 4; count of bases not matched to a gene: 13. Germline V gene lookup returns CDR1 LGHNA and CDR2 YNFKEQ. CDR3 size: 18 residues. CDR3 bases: TGTGCCAGCAGCCAAGATCTAGTGGCGGGAAGCGGGGGAGAGACCCAGTACTTC. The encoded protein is CASSQDLVAGSGGETQYF.